These T cell receptor beta chains were read from a single sample in a study of cytomegalovirus exposure and HLA in healthy donors. TCRdb's table, derived via immunoSEQ multiplex PCR, lists solely in-frame clones and lacks some. The table has more than 100,000 clones, approximately 90% seen once. Material for sequencing was PBMCs. Receptor source: a woman between 18 and 29 years old in good health and CMV-seropositive. Each CDR3 is given with its conserved first and last residue. The D gene is left open where the match is weak. Clone size is stated in some rows and not others, as once, few, many or a class when expanded.

J: TRBJ1-1
size: NA
V: TRBV7-9
D: NA
DNA: TGTGCCAGTTCCCTGGCAGTTGAAGCTTTCTTT
CDR3: CASSLAVEAFF

J: TRBJ2-7
size: NA
V: TRBV5-4
D: TRBD1
DNA: TGTGCCAGCAGCCTAAGACAGGGGTGGGACGAGCAGTACTTC
CDR3: CASSLRQGWDEQYF

J: TRBJ1-4
size: once
V: TRBV2
D: TRBD1
DNA: TGTGCCAGCAGTGGTGAGACAGGGAGTAATGAAAAACTGTTTTTT
CDR3: CASSGETGSNEKLFF

J: TRBJ1-1
size: NA
V: TRBV6-5
D: TRBD1
DNA: TGTGCCAGCAGCCGGGACAGGAAGATGAACACTGAAGCTTTCTTT
CDR3: CASSRDRKMNTEAFF

J: TRBJ1-1
size: NA
V: TRBV12-5
D: TRBD1
DNA: TGTGCTAGTGGCTCACAGGGGTGGACTGAAGCTTTCTTT
CDR3: CASGSQGWTEAFF

J: TRBJ2-7
size: NA
V: TRBV6-6
D: NA
DNA: TGTGCCAGCAGTTACTCTTCCCGGGGCGGGATCGAGCAGTACTTC
CDR3: CASSYSSRGGIEQYF

J: TRBJ1-2
size: NA
V: TRBV27
D: TRBD1
DNA: TGTGCCAGCACGGGACAGGGGACCTATGGCTACACCTTC
CDR3: CASTGQGTYGYTF

J: TRBJ1-5
size: NA
V: TRBV30
D: NA
DNA: TGTGCCTGGAGTGTACCAGGGATTCGAAATCAGCCCCAGCATTTT
CDR3: CAWSVPGIRNQPQHF

J: TRBJ2-5
size: NA
V: TRBV4-1
D: TRBD2
DNA: TGCGCCAGCAGCCATGCTGTAGGTAGGACTAGAGGCGAGACCCAGTACTTC
CDR3: CASSHAVGRTRGETQYF

J: TRBJ2-7
size: NA
V: TRBV4-3
D: NA
DNA: TGCGCCAGCAGCCCACGACAGGCGAGCTACGAGCAGTACTTC
CDR3: CASSPRQASYEQYF

J: TRBJ2-5
size: NA
V: TRBV11-3
D: TRBD1
DNA: TGTGCCAGCAGCTCCGACAGGGGCGATAGGGAGACCCAGTACTTC
CDR3: CASSSDRGDRETQYF

J: TRBJ1-1
size: NA
V: TRBV6-5
D: NA
DNA: TGTGCCAGCAGTTACCAGTGGAACACTGAAGCTTTCTTT
CDR3: CASSYQWNTEAFF

J: TRBJ2-1
size: NA
V: TRBV2
D: NA
DNA: TGTGCCAGCAGTGAGGCTAGAGACTACAATGAGCAGTTCTTC
CDR3: CASSEARDYNEQFF

J: TRBJ2-3
size: NA
V: TRBV9
D: TRBD2
DNA: TGTGCCAGCAGCCCTTTACCCCCACTAGCGGGAGTAGATACGCAGTATTTT
CDR3: CASSPLPPLAGVDTQYF

J: TRBJ1-1
size: NA
V: TRBV12-5
D: NA
DNA: TGTGCTAGTGGGCCTCAGGGGAACACTGAAGCTTTCTTT
CDR3: CASGPQGNTEAFF

J: TRBJ2-2
size: NA
V: TRBV5-4
D: TRBD1
DNA: TGTGCCAGCAGCTTAGGGACAGGGCCCGACACCGGGGAGCTGTTTTTT
CDR3: CASSLGTGPDTGELFF

J: TRBJ1-1
size: NA
V: TRBV6-5
D: NA
DNA: TGTGCCAGCAGATCCCAGGGGTCGGGCACTGAAGCTTTCTTT
CDR3: CASRSQGSGTEAFF

J: TRBJ2-7
size: NA
V: TRBV5-1
D: TRBD1
DNA: TGCGCCAGCAGCTTGGGACAGGGTAACAACGAGCAGTACTTC
CDR3: CASSLGQGNNEQYF

J: TRBJ2-7
size: NA
V: TRBV6-1
D: NA
DNA: TGTGCCAGCAGTTCACAGGGGAGGACGAACGAGCAGTACTTC
CDR3: CASSSQGRTNEQYF

J: TRBJ1-1
size: NA
V: TRBV30
D: NA
DNA: TGTGCCTGGAGTCACCGGGAGACTGAAGCTTTCTTT
CDR3: CAWSHRETEAFF

J: TRBJ1-5
size: NA
V: TRBV4-1
D: NA
DNA: TGCGCCAGCAGCCAATATAGATCAGGGGAACAGCCCCAGCATTTT
CDR3: CASSQYRSGEQPQHF

J: TRBJ1-2
size: NA
V: TRBV19
D: NA
DNA: TGTGCCAGTAGTATCAGGGCGTATGGCTACACCTTC
CDR3: CASSIRAYGYTF

J: TRBJ2-2
size: NA
V: TRBV30
D: NA
DNA: TGTGCCTGGAGTCTTCGAGGACTTATCACCGGGGAGCTGTTTTTT
CDR3: CAWSLRGLITGELFF

J: TRBJ1-4
size: NA
V: TRBV5-1
D: NA
DNA: TGCGCCAGCAGCCGAAGCCTGCGTTCTAATGAAAAACTGTTTTTT
CDR3: CASSRSLRSNEKLFF

J: TRBJ2-2
size: few
V: TRBV7-7
D: NA
DNA: TGTGCTAGCAGCCCATCACAGGGTTTGGGCACCGGGGAGCTGTTTTTT
CDR3: CASSPSQGLGTGELFF

J: TRBJ1-2
size: NA
V: TRBV2
D: TRBD1
DNA: TGTGCCAGCAGTAGACAGGGAAATGGCTACACCTTC
CDR3: CASSRQGNGYTF

J: TRBJ1-2
size: NA
V: TRBV18
D: NA
DNA: TGTGCCAGCTCACCCAGCTATGGCTACACCTTC
CDR3: CASSPSYGYTF

J: TRBJ2-1
size: NA
V: TRBV18
D: NA
DNA: TGTGCCAGCTCACCTTTAGGAGGTCCCAGCTCCTACAATGAGCAGTTCTTC
CDR3: CASSPLGGPSSYNEQFF

J: TRBJ2-7
size: NA
V: TRBV19
D: TRBD1
DNA: TGTGCCAGTAGTATGGGTAGGACAGGGGACACCTACGAGCAGTACTTC
CDR3: CASSMGRTGDTYEQYF

J: TRBJ2-7
size: NA
V: TRBV7-2
D: NA
DNA: TGTGCCAGCAGCCGCGGGGCGGTACCCTACGAGCAGTACTTC
CDR3: CASSRGAVPYEQYF

J: TRBJ2-1
size: NA
V: TRBV9
D: TRBD1
DNA: TGTGCCAGCGAGGGGTCGGGACAGGGGAACCCCTACAATGAGCAGTTCTTC
CDR3: CASEGSGQGNPYNEQFF

J: TRBJ1-2
size: NA
V: TRBV29-1
D: NA
DNA: TGCAGCGTTGGACAGGACTATGGCTACACCTTC
CDR3: CSVGQDYGYTF

J: TRBJ2-2
size: NA
V: TRBV4-3
D: TRBD2
DNA: TGCGCCAGCAGCCCGACTAGCGGGAGCTCCGGGGAGCTGTTTTTT
CDR3: CASSPTSGSSGELFF

J: TRBJ2-5
size: NA
V: TRBV5-6
D: TRBD2
DNA: TGTGCCAGCAGCTATACCTCGGGACTAGCAGTTCAAGAGACCCAGTACTTC
CDR3: CASSYTSGLAVQETQYF

J: TRBJ2-1
size: NA
V: TRBV29-1
D: NA
DNA: TGCAGCGTTGTACAGGGCGGGAATGAGCAGTTCTTC
CDR3: CSVVQGGNEQFF

J: TRBJ2-5
size: NA
V: TRBV5-1
D: TRBD2
DNA: TGCGCCAGCAGATTAGCGGGGGGTCAAGAGACCCAGTACTTC
CDR3: CASRLAGGQETQYF

J: TRBJ2-7
size: NA
V: TRBV5-1
D: TRBD2
DNA: TGCGCCAGCAGCTTGGATAATCAAGCGGGGGAATACGAGCAGTACTTC
CDR3: CASSLDNQAGEYEQYF

J: TRBJ1-5
size: NA
V: TRBV4-1
D: TRBD1
DNA: TGCGCCAGCAGCCAAAGGACAGGGAGCAATCAGCCCCAGCATTTT
CDR3: CASSQRTGSNQPQHF

J: TRBJ2-5
size: NA
V: TRBV18
D: NA
DNA: TGTGCCAGCTCACCGGAGACAGTCGGGGAGACCCAGTACTTC
CDR3: CASSPETVGETQYF

J: TRBJ1-2
size: NA
V: TRBV27
D: NA
DNA: TGTGCCAGCAGTCCCGGACTCGGGTTTCATGGCTACACCTTC
CDR3: CASSPGLGFHGYTF